What follows are 2 T cell receptor beta chains derived from one specimen sequenced in a study of cytomegalovirus exposure and HLA in healthy donors. With 60 Vbeta and 13 Jbeta primers, the PCR was carried out. The method was immunoSEQ multiplex PCR; TCRdb's version includes in-frame clones alone and lacks a portion of them. Of 150,000 to 200,000 clones in the sample, around four fifths were seen once. Sequencing used PBMCs. Every receptor here comes from a woman aged 30 to 39 in good health and CMV-seropositive.

The chain carries TRBV7-2 and TRBJ2-7, with D perhaps TRBD2 (7 bases). The CDR3 has 14 amino acids. V lost 1 base and J 11 bases, leaving 18 bases between the germline ends. Looked up from germline, CDR1 is SGHTA and CDR2 is FQGNSA. CDR3 in amino acids: CASSLVGGGRGEYF. DNA of the CDR3: TGTGCCAGCAGCTTAGTGGGCGGGGGCCGGGGGGAGTACTTC.

V and J are TRBV21-1 and TRBJ2-1; the D segment call TRBD2 is taken from the table without a DNA check. TRBV21-1 is described as a pseudogene. The CDR3 has 14 amino acids. The CDR3 spells CAAARKPSYNEQFF. The CDR3 DNA is TGTGCCGCGGCGAGAAAGCCCTCCTACAATGAGCAGTTCTTC.